These 5 T cell receptor beta chains were all obtained from the same sample, sequenced in a study of T cell repertoires in cytomegalovirus infection. MiXCR was run by TCRdb on the reads, yielding one entry per CDR3 protein. The sample has about 920,000 distinct CDR3 sequences; 31% are singletons. These TCRs are of unknown antigen specificity. Material: cultured CD8+ T cells from PBMCs, obtained from culture after CMV antigen stimulation. These receptors originate from a human donor in good health (CMV status not recorded). Some clones in this sample may be carry-over from other donors' samples.

The chain is built from TRBV7-9 and TRBJ2-5; D unclear. The CDR3 spans 14 residues. The germline V gene has CDR1 SEHNR and CDR2 FQNEAQ (reference sequence). Trimming cost V 3 bases and J 1 base, with 9 bases left between them. CDR3: CASSLDRAQETQYF. CDR3 DNA sequence: TGTGCCAGCAGCTTGGACCGAGCCCAAGAGACCCAGTACTTC.

In this sample, this clonotype turned up a few times. The chain joins TRBV7-6 to TRBJ1-1; tentatively, D is TRBD1 (5 bases). From germline, CDR1 is SGHVS and CDR2 FNYEAQ. The CDR3 is 14 residues long. V lost 5 bases, J lost 7 bases, and 17 bases lay in between. CDR3 sequence reads: CASSPPGYGGEAFF. CDR3 nucleotides: TGTGCCAGCAGCCCTCCGGGATACGGGGGTGAAGCTTTCTTT.

This clonotype showed up just a few times. The CDR3 DNA follows: TGTGCCAGCAGTTACCCCCTTCGACTTGGAGCTTTCTTT. Encoded protein: CASSYPLRLGAFF. J is TRBJ1-1 and V is TRBV6-2 or TRBV6-3; no firm D call. CDR1 MNHEY and CDR2 SVGEGT come from the germline V gene. This CDR3 is 13 amino acids long. Trimming shortened V by 2 bases and J by 10 bases, and 14 bases separated the two germline ends.

The rearrangement links TRBV28 to TRBJ2-3; no firm D call. The germline V and J ends were trimmed by 5 bases and 2 bases, with 14 bases remaining between them. The CDR3 covers 15 residues. Germline assignment: CDR1 MDHEN and CDR2 SYDVKM. The CDR3 DNA reads as TGTGCCAGCAGTACCCGGACCGGTATCACAGATACGCAGTATTTT. Its protein is CASSTRTGITDTQYF.

This chain links TRBV5-4 with TRBJ2-5; TRBD2 aligns across 7 bases. The CDR3 length is 13 residues. V was pared by 6 bases and J by 3 bases, with 5 bases of the junction left unmatched. CDR1 is SGHNT and CDR2 is YYREEE in the germline V gene (reference sequence). CDR3 protein: CASNKAGKETQYF. The CDR3 DNA follows: TGTGCCAGCAACAAAGCGGGGAAAGAGACCCAGTACTTC.